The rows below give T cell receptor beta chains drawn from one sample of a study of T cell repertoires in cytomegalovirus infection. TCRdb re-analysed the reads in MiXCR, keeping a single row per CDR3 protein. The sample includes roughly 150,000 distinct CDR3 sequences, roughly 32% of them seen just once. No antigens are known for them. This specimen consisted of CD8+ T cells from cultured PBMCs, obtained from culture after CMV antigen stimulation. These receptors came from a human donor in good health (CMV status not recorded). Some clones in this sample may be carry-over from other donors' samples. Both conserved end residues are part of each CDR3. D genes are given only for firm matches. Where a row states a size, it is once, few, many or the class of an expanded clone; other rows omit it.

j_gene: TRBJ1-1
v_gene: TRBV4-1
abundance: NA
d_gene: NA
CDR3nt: TGCGCCAGCAGCCAAGGTGCGACAGGGAACACTGAAGCTTTCTTT
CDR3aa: CASSQGATGNTEAFF

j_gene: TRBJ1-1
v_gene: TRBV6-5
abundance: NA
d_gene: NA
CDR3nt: TGTGCCAGCAGTTACTCCGCCGGTGTGGACACTGAAGCTTTCTTT
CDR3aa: CASSYSAGVDTEAFF

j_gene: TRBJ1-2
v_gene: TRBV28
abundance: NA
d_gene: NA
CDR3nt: TGTGCCAGCACCCTAGGCGGCGGCTACACCTTC
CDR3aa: CASTLGGGYTF

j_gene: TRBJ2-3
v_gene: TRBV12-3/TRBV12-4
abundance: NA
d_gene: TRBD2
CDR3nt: TGTGCCAGCAGTTCAGCGGGGCCAGATACGCAGTATTTT
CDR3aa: CASSSAGPDTQYF

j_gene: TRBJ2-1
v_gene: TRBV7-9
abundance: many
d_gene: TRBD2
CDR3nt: TGTGCCAGCAGCTTAACTAGCGGGGGCGAAGAGCAGTTCTTC
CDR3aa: CASSLTSGGEEQFF

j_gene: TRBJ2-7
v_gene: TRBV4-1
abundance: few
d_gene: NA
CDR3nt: TGCGCCAGCAGCCAAGTAGACGCCTCCTACGAGCAGTACTTC
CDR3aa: CASSQVDASYEQYF

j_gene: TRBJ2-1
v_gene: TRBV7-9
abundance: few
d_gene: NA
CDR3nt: TGTGCCAGCAGCCAGGGACGGCCGGACAATGAGCAGTTCTTC
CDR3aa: CASSQGRPDNEQFF

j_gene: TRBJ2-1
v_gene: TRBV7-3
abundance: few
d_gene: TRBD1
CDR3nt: TGTGCCAGCAGCCCCGGACAGGGGTGGTTCTTC
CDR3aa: CASSPGQGWFF

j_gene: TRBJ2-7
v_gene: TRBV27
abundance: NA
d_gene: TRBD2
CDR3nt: TGTGCCAGCACAGCGGCGGGACTACGAAGGCAGTACTTC
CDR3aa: CASTAAGLRRQYF

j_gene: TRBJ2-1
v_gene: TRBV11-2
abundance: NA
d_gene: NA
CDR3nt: TGTGCCAGCAGCTTGGGGGCTGCCTCCTACAATGAGCAGTTCTTC
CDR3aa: CASSLGAASYNEQFF

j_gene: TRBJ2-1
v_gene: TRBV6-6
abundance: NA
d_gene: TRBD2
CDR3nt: TGTGCCAGCACCCAGCATAGCGGGGGGGCGGGAAATGAGCAGTTCTTC
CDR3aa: CASTQHSGGAGNEQFF

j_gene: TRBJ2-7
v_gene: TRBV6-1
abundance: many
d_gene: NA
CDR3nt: TGTGCCAGCAGGCCCCCGAACAGGGCTTACGAGCAGTACTTC
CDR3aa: CASRPPNRAYEQYF

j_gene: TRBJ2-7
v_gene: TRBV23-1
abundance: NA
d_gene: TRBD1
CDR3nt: TGCGCCAGCAGTCAAGCCCCGCAGGGGGCAGTTCACGAGCAGTACTTC
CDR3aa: CASSQAPQGAVHEQYF

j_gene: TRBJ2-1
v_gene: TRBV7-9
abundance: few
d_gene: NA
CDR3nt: TGTGCCAGCACCGGCAGAGGGGAAAGGGGCGCTGAGCAGTTCTTC
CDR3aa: CASTGRGERGAEQFF

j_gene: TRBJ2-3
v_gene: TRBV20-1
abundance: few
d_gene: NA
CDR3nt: TGCAGTGCTAGGGATTTGGGCACAGATACGCAGTATTTT
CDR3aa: CSARDLGTDTQYF

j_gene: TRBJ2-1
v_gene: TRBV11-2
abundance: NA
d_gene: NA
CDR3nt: TGTGCCAGCAGCCCCTCGGCGGGCTCCTACAATGAGCAGTTCTTC
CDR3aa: CASSPSAGSYNEQFF

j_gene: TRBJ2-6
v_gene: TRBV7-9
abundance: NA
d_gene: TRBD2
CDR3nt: TGTGCCAGCAGCCTCCCCGGGACTAGCGGCTTCTCTGGGGCCAACGTCCTGACTTTC
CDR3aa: CASSLPGTSGFSGANVLTF

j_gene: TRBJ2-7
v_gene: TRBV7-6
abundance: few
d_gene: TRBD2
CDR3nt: TGTGCCAGCAGCAAACTAGCGGGGGTGACTGGGGAGCAGTACTTC
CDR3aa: CASSKLAGVTGEQYF

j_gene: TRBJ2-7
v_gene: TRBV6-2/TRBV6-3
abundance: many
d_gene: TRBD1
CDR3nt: TGTGCCAGCAGCCTAGGGACAGGGTCGTCCTACGAGCAGTACTTC
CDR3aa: CASSLGTGSSYEQYF

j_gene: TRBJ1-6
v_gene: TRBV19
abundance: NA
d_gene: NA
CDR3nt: TGTGCCAGTAGTATAGAGGATCCTGCTTTTAATAATTCACCCCTCCACTTT
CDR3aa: CASSIEDPAFNNSPLHF

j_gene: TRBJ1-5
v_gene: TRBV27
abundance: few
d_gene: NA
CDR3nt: TGTGCCAGCGATCTCTTTGGGCAGCCCCAGCATTTT
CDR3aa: CASDLFGQPQHF

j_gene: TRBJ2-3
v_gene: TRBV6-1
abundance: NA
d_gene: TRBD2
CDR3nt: TGTGCCAGCAGTGAAGTTGGGGGCGGGGGGGCAGATACGCAGTATTTT
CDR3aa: CASSEVGGGGADTQYF

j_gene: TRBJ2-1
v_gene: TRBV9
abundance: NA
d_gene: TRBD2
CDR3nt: TGTGCCAGCAGCTCCGGGACTAGCGGGGGGGCGGACCTGACCTACAATGAGCAGTTCTTC
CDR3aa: CASSSGTSGGADLTYNEQFF

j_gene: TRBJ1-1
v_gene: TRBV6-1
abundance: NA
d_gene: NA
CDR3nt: TGTGCCAGCAGTTCCCCCCTGACAGCTAACACTGAAGCTTTCTTT
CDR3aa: CASSSPLTANTEAFF

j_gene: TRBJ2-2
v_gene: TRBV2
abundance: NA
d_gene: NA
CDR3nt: TGTGCCAGCAGAGTTTACACCGGGGAGCTGTTTTTT
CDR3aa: CASRVYTGELFF

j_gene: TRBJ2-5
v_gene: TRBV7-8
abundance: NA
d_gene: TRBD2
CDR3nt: TGTGCCAGCAGCTACTTAGCGGGGGGGCCCGAGACCCAGTACTTC
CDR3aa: CASSYLAGGPETQYF

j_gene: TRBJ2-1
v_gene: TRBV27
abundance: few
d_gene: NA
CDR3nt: TGTGCCAGCAGGCCCAATTCGCGAGCCTACAATGAGCAGTTCTTC
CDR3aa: CASRPNSRAYNEQFF

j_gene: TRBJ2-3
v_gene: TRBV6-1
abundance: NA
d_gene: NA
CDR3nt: TGTGCCAGCAGTGATTGGGACTCTGCAAGCACAGATACGCAGTATTTT
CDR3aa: CASSDWDSASTDTQYF

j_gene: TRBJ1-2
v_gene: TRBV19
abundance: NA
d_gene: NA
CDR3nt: TGTGCCAGTAGGACAAGATTGACCCCGGGGTATGGCTACACCTTC
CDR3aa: CASRTRLTPGYGYTF

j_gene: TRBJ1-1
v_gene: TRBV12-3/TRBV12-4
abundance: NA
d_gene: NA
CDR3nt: TGTGCCAGCAGTTTTGGAGGGGTCGTCACTGAAGCTTTCTTT
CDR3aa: CASSFGGVVTEAFF

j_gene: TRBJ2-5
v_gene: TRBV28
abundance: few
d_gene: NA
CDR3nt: TGTGCCAGCACCCCATGGGGGAACCAAGAGACCCAGTACTTC
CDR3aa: CASTPWGNQETQYF

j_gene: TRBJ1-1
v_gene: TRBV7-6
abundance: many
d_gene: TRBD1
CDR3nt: TGTGCCAGCAGCTTAGTGTCGGGACAGGGATACACTGAAGCTTTCTTT
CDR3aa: CASSLVSGQGYTEAFF

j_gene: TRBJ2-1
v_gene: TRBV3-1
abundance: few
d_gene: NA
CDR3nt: TGTGCCAGCAGCCATGGTCCCTGGAATGAGCAGTTCTTC
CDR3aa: CASSHGPWNEQFF

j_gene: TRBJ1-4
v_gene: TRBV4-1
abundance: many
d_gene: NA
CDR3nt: TGCGCCAGCAGCCAAGATCCGGGCAGGGTGGGTTCGGGGCTTGAAAAACTGTTTTTT
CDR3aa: CASSQDPGRVGSGLEKLFF

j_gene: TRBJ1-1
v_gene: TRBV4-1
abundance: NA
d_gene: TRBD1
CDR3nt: TGCGCCAGCAGCCTAGAGGGGGCAGCGAATTCTGAAGCTTTCTTT
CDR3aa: CASSLEGAANSEAFF

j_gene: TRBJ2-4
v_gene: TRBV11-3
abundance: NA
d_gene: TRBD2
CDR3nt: TGTGCCAGCGGATTTCTAGCGGGGGGGCGGAAAAACATTCAGTACTTC
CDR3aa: CASGFLAGGRKNIQYF

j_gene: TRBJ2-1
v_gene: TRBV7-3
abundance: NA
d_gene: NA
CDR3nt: TGTGCCAGCAGCTTTGAGGGTGGGGAGCAGTTCTTC
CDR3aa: CASSFEGGEQFF

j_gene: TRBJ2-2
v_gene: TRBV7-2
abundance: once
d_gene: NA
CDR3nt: TGTGCCAGTTCAGGGTGGGCCGGGGAGCTGTTTTTT
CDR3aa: CASSGWAGELFF

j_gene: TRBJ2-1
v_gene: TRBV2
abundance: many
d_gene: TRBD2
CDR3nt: TGTGCCAGCAGGCCTAGCCCGGGGGGGCCGGTGAATGAGCAGTTCTTC
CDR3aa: CASRPSPGGPVNEQFF

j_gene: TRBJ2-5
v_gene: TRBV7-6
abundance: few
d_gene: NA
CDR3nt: TGTGCCAGCAGCTCCCTAGGAGAGACCCAGTACTTC
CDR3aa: CASSSLGETQYF

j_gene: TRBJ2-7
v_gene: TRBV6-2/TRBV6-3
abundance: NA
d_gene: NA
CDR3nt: TGTGCCAGCAGAGCGGGACACACCTACGAGCAGTACTTC
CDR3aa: CASRAGHTYEQYF

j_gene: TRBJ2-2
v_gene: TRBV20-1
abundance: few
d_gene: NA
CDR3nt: TGCAGTGCTGCCTTCCCGAACACCGGGGAGCTGTTTTTT
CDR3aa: CSAAFPNTGELFF

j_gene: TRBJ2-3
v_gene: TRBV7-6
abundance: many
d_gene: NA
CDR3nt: TGTGCCAGCAGCTTAGTTGGGCCAACAGATACGCAGTATTTT
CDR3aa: CASSLVGPTDTQYF

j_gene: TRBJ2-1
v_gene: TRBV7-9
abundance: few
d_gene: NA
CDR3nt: TGTGCCAGCAGCTTAGGGCAGGCCAGCCTTAGCGATGAGCAGTTCTTC
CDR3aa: CASSLGQASLSDEQFF

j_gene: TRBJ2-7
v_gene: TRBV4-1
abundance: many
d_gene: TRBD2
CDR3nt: TGCGCCAGCAGCCAAGGTAGCGGGGGGGTCTACGAGCAGTACTTC
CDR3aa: CASSQGSGGVYEQYF

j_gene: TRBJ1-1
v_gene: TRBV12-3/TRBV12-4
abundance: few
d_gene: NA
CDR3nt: TGTGCCAGCAGTTTGTTTGGGGACACTGAAGCTTTCTTT
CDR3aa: CASSLFGDTEAFF

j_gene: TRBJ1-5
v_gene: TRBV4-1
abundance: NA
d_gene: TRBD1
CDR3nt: TGCGCCAGCAGCCAAACAGGGGGCCCTCAGCCCCAGCATTTT
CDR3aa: CASSQTGGPQPQHF

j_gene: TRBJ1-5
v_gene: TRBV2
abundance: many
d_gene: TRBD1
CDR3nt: TGTGCCAGCAGTGAAATTGGGACAGACAATCAGCCCCAGCATTTT
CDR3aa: CASSEIGTDNQPQHF

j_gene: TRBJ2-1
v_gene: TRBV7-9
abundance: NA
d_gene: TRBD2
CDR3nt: TGTGCCAGCAGCTGGCCAGCGGGGGAGTACAATGAGCAGTTCTTC
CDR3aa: CASSWPAGEYNEQFF

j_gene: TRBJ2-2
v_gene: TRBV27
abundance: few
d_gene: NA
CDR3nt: TGTGCCAGCAGTTTATGGGACAACGCCGCCGGGGAGCTGTTTTTT
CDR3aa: CASSLWDNAAGELFF

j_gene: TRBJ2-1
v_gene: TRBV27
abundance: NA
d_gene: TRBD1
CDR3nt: TGTGCCAGCAGAAAGGACAGGGGGAACAATGAGCAGTTCTTC
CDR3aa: CASRKDRGNNEQFF

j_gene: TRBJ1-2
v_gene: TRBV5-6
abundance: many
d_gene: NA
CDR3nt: TGTGCCAGCAGCTTGGTTCCTGAGGGCCTTAACTATGGCTACACCTTC
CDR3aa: CASSLVPEGLNYGYTF

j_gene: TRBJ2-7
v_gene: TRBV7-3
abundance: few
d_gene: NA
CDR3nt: TGTGCCAGCAGTTCGACTGGGGTTGGAGAGCAGTACTTC
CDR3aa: CASSSTGVGEQYF

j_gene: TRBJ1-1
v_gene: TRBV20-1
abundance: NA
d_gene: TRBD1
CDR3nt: TGCAGTGCTAGTTCTGACAGGGGGGTGAACACTGAAGCTTTCTTT
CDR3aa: CSASSDRGVNTEAFF

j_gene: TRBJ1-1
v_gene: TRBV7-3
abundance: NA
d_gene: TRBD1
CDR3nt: TGTGCCAGCAGCTTAACGCCGGGGACAGTGAACACTGAAGCTTTCTTT
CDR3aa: CASSLTPGTVNTEAFF

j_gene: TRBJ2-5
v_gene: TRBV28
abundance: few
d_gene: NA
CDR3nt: TGTGCCAGCAGTTTATCGGCAGGTGGCTCGGGGACCCAGTACTTC
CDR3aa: CASSLSAGGSGTQYF

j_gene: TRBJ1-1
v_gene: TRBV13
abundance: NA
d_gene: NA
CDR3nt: TGTGCCAGCAGCTTAGTATCCTTCACTGAAGCTTTCTTT
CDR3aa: CASSLVSFTEAFF

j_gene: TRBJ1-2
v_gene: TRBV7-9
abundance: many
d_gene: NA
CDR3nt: TGTGCCAGCAGCTTAGCCGAGAACTATGGCTACACCTTC
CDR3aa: CASSLAENYGYTF

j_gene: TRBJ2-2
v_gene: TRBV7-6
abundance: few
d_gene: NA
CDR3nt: TGTGCCAGCTCAGGCGACGCCGGGGAGCTGTTTTTT
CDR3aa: CASSGDAGELFF